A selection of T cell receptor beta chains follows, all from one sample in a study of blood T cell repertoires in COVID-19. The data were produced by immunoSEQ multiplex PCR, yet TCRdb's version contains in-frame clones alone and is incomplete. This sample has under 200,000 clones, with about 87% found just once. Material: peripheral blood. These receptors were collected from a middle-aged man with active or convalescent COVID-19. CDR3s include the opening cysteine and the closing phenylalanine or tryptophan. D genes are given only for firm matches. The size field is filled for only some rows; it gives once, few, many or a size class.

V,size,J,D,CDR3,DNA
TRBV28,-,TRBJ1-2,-,CASSLGQNYGYTF,TGTGCCAGCAGTTTAGGGCAGAACTATGGCTACACCTTC
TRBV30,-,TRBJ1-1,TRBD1,CAWSPQGAAEAFF,TGTGCCTGGTCCCCTCAGGGGGCGGCTGAAGCTTTCTTT
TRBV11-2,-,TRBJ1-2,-,CASSFQNYGYTF,TGTGCCAGCAGCTTCCAGAACTATGGCTACACCTTC
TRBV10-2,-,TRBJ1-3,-,CASGEGQTIGNTIYF,TGCGCCAGCGGGGAGGGGCAGACTATTGGAAACACCATATATTTT
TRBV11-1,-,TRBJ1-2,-,CASSLTQGGYGYTF,TGTGCCAGCAGCCTCACACAGGGAGGGTATGGCTACACCTTC
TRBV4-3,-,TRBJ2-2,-,CASSQTGSGELFF,TGCGCCAGCAGCCAAACAGGATCCGGGGAGCTGTTTTTT
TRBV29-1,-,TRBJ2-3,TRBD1,CSVGTGFTDTQYF,TGCAGCGTCGGGACAGGGTTCACAGATACGCAGTATTTT
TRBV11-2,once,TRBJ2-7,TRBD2,CASSRAGVSYEQYF,TGTGCCAGCAGCCGGGCGGGGGTCTCCTACGAGCAGTACTTC
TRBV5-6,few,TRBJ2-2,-,CASSRAGSNTGELFF,TGTGCCAGCAGCCGCGCGGGGTCGAACACCGGGGAGCTGTTTTTT
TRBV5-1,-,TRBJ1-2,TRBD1,CASSRTGDAGYTF,TGCGCCAGCAGTCGCACAGGGGACGCTGGCTACACCTTC
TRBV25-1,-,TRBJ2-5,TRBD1,CASSDRTGVGFQETQYF,TGTGCCAGCAGTGATAGGACAGGGGTGGGGTTCCAAGAGACCCAGTACTTC
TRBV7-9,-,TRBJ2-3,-,CASSLDGLTDTQYF,TGTGCCAGCAGCTTAGATGGGCTCACAGATACGCAGTATTTT
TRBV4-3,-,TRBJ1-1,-,CASSQASSGSTEAFF,TGCGCCAGCAGCCAAGCCTCCAGTGGTTCCACTGAAGCTTTCTTT
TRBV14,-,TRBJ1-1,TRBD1,CASSQDLGGFEAFF,TGTGCCAGCAGCCAAGATTTAGGGGGCTTTGAAGCTTTCTTT
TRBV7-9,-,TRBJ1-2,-,CASSLAANRAGYTF,TGTGCCAGCAGCTTAGCAGCTAACAGGGCTGGCTACACCTTC
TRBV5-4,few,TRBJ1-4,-,CASSVDRFSEKLFF,TGTGCCAGCAGCGTAGACAGGTTTTCCGAAAAACTGTTTTTT
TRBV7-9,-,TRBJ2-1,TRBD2,CASSTGGLNNEQFF,TGTGCCAGCTCGACGGGGGGGCTTAACAATGAGCAGTTCTTC
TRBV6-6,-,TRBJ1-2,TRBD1,CASSYADRDGYTF,TGTGCCAGCAGTTACGCGGACAGGGATGGCTACACCTTC
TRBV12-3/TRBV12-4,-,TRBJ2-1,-,CASSQGANEQFF,TGTGCCAGCAGCCAGGGCGCAAATGAGCAGTTCTTC
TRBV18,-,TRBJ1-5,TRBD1,CASSVGQGINQPQHF,TGTGCCAGCTCGGTGGGACAGGGGATTAATCAGCCCCAGCATTTT
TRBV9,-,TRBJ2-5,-,CASSASSGAGRETQYF,TGTGCCAGCAGCGCAAGTAGTGGGGCAGGGAGGGAGACCCAGTACTTC
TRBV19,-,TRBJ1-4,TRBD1,CASSDRGANEKLFF,TGTGCCAGTTCTGACAGGGGCGCTAATGAAAAACTGTTTTTT
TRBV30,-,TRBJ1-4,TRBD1,CAWSPRTGANEKLFF,TGTGCCTGGAGTCCCCGGACAGGGGCTAATGAAAAACTGTTTTTT
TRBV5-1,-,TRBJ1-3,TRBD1,CASSLEGTGGGNTIYF,TGCGCCAGCAGCTTGGAAGGGACAGGGGGAGGAAACACCATATATTTT
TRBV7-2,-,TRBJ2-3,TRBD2,CASSPKRELTDTQYF,TGTGCCAGCAGTCCCAAGCGGGAACTCACAGATACGCAGTATTTT
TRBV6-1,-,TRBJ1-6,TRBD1,CASSEGRGYNSPLHF,TGTGCCAGCAGTGAGGGCAGGGGGTATAATTCACCCCTCCACTTT
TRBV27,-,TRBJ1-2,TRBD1,CASSLGRGDFGDYTF,TGTGCCAGCAGTTTGGGCAGGGGGGATTTCGGGGACTACACCTTC
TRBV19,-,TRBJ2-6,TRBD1,CASSIVGTGPPVLTF,TGTGCCAGTAGTATAGTGGGGACAGGCCCGCCCGTCCTGACTTTC
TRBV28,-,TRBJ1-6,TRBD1,CASTPGTVHNSPLHF,TGTGCCAGCACCCCCGGGACAGTGCATAATTCACCCCTCCACTTT
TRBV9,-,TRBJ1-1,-,CASSTNQGTEAFF,TGTGCCAGCAGCACCAACCAGGGCACTGAAGCTTTCTTT
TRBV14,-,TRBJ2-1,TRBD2,CASSLAGGTYSEQFF,TGTGCCAGCAGCCTAGCGGGGGGAACTTATAGTGAGCAGTTCTTC
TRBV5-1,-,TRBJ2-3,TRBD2,CASQRDSTDTQYF,TGCGCCAGTCAGCGGGACAGCACAGATACGCAGTATTTT
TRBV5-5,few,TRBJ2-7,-,CASSFGGGGNEQYF,TGTGCCAGCAGCTTTGGAGGTGGAGGGAACGAGCAGTACTTC
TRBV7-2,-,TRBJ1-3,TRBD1,CASRPSGGSGNTIYF,TGTGCCAGCAGGCCATCAGGGGGCTCTGGAAACACCATATATTTT
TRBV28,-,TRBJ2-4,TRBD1,CASSPGTGGLNIQYF,TGTGCCAGCAGTCCCGGGACAGGGGGGTTAAACATTCAGTACTTC
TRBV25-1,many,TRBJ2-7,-,CASSITGHSSYEQYF,TGTGCCAGCAGTATTACAGGCCATAGCTCCTACGAGCAGTACTTC
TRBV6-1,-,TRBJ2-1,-,CASSEEHRSAGQFF,TGTGCCAGCAGTGAGGAACACCGATCAGCGGGGCAGTTCTTC
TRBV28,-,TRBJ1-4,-,CASSSHGSPNEKLFF,TGTGCCAGCAGTTCCCACGGGTCACCTAATGAAAAACTGTTTTTT
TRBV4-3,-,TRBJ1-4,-,CASSQGAEKLFF,TGCGCCAGCAGCCAAGGGGCGGAAAAACTGTTTTTT
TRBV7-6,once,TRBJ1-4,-,CASSGYRGRREKLFF,TGTGCCAGCAGCGGTTACCGGGGTCGGAGGGAAAAACTGTTTTTT
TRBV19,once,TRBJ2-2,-,CASSIDRANTGELFF,TGTGCCAGTAGTATAGATCGGGCGAACACCGGGGAGCTGTTTTTT
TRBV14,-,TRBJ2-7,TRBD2,CASSQLTWTSVYEQYF,TGTGCCAGCAGCCAATTAACTTGGACTAGCGTCTACGAGCAGTACTTC
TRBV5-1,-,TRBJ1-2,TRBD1,CASRRPGGDYGYTF,TGCGCCAGTAGGAGGCCAGGGGGCGACTATGGCTACACCTTC
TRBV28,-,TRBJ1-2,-,CASSAGAYGYTF,TGTGCCAGCAGTGCAGGGGCGTATGGCTACACCTTC
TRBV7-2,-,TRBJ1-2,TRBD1,CASSLATGGYGYTF,TGTGCCAGCAGCTTAGCCACAGGGGGCTATGGCTACACCTTC
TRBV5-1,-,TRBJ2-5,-,CASSTAGDSLDGTQYF,TGCGCCAGCAGCACCGCCGGAGACAGCTTGGATGGGACCCAGTACTTC
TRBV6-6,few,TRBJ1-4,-,CASSPGTTNEKLFF,TGTGCCAGCAGTCCCGGTACAACTAATGAAAAACTGTTTTTT
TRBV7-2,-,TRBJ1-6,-,CASSLGGRGYNSPLHF,TGTGCCAGCAGCTTAGGGGGCAGGGGTTATAATTCACCCCTCCACTTT
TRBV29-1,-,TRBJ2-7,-,CSVAGAAYEQYF,TGCAGCGTTGCTGGGGCAGCCTACGAGCAGTACTTC
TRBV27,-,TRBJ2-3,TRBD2,CASSLVAGGADTQYF,TGTGCCAGCAGTCTCGTTGCGGGGGGCGCAGATACGCAGTATTTT
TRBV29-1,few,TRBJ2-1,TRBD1,CSVEEKIDRGNEQFF,TGCAGCGTTGAAGAAAAAATAGACAGGGGTAATGAGCAGTTCTTC
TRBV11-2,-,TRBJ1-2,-,CASSLSDYGYTF,TGTGCCAGCAGCTTATCGGACTATGGCTACACCTTC
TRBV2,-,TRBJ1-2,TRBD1,CASRMDREANYGYTF,TGTGCCAGCAGGATGGACAGGGAAGCTAACTATGGCTACACCTTC
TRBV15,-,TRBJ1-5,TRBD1,CATSSFRGVRNQPQHF,TGTGCCACCAGCAGTTTCAGGGGGGTTCGAAATCAGCCCCAGCATTTT
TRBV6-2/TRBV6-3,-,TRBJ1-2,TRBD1,CASSIKTGVYGYTF,TGTGCCAGCAGTATAAAAACAGGGGTCTATGGCTACACCTTC